In its sample, the clone carrying this T cell receptor beta chain was seen a few times. Its antigen is currently unknown. TCRdb fed the 5' RACE reads into MiXCR, producing one record per CDR3 protein. This table holds roughly 330,000 distinct CDR3 sequences, 3% to 4.5% found once. The data were obtained in a study of T cells after yellow fever vaccination. About the research overall: Fractions containing few cells were prepared with SMART-Seq v4 Ultra Low Input.

Overall study results and limits: Faster peaking, at day 5 versus 15, marked a secondary response that was weaker.

The input for sequencing was PBMCs, taken 5 days after the yellow fever booster vaccination. The TCR originated in a man aged 18 to 29 who received the YFV17D yellow fever vaccine.

CDR3 in DNA: TGTGCCACCGGAGCTAGCGGGGGGGCTGGGACCCAGTACTTC. Protein sequence: CATGASGGAGTQYF. The chain combines TRBV12-3 or TRBV12-4 with TRBJ2-5; TRBD2 agrees at 12 bases. V shed 10 bases and J 7 bases; nucleotides not matched to a gene: 10. This CDR3 is 14 amino acids long.